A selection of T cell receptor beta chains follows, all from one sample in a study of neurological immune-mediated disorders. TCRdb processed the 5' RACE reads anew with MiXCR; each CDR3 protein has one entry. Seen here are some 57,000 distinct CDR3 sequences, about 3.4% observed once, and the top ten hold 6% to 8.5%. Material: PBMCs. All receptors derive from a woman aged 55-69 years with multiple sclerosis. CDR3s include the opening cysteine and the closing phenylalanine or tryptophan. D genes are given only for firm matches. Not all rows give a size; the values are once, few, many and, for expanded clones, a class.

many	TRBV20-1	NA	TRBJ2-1	TGCAGTGCTAGCCTTCCCGGGGACAATGAGCAGTTCTTC	CSASLPGDNEQFF
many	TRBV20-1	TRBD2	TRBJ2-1	TGCAGTGCTAGGGCCAGCGGGAGGGGTCCCTACAATGAGCAGTTCTTC	CSARASGRGPYNEQFF
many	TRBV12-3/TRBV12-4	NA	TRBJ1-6	TGTGCCAGCAGTTTAGATCGGGTTTCCAATTCACCCCTCCACTTT	CASSLDRVSNSPLHF
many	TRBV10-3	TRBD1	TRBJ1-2	TGTGCCACTCTTGGGGCAGGGGGCGCCGGTGGCTACACCTTC	CATLGAGGAGGYTF
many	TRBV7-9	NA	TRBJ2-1	TGTGCCAGCAGCACCTCTCTCAACTCCTACAATGAGCAGTTCTTC	CASSTSLNSYNEQFF
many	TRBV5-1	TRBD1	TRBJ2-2	TGCGCCAGCAGCTCGAGGACAGGGGAGGCCGGGGAGCTGTTTTTT	CASSSRTGEAGELFF
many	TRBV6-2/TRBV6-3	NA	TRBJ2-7	TGTGCCAGCAGTTACGGAGGGACAGATTCTTACGAGCAGTACTTC	CASSYGGTDSYEQYF
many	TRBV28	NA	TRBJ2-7	TGTGCCAGCAGTTTGAGAAACACCCCAGTGGGGCAGTACTTC	CASSLRNTPVGQYF
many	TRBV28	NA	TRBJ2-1	TGTGCCACCGAAACGGGGTGGGGGTACAATGAGCAGTTCTTC	CATETGWGYNEQFF
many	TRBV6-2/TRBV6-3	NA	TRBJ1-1	TGTGCCAGCAGTTTTCTAAATAGGGGGAACACTGAAGCTTTCTTT	CASSFLNRGNTEAFF
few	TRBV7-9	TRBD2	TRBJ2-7	TGTGCCAGCAGCTTAGCGGCGGGAGCAAATTACGAGCAGTACTTC	CASSLAAGANYEQYF
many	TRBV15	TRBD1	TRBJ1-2	TGTGCCACCAGCTGGGGACAGGCTAACTATGGCTACACCTTC	CATSWGQANYGYTF
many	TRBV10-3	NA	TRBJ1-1	TGTGCCATCAGTGATCACGGGACCGGGGCGGGGGCTGAAGCTTTCTTT	CAISDHGTGAGAEAFF
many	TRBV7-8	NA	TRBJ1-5	TGTGCCAGCAGCTTAGCGGGAGGCAATCAGCCCCAGCATTTT	CASSLAGGNQPQHF
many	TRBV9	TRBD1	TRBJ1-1	TGTGCCAGCAGCGGGACAGGCATGAACACTGAAGCTTTCTTT	CASSGTGMNTEAFF
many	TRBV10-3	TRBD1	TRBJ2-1	TGTGCCATCAGTCGGGGACAGGAGGTTTTCAATGAGCAGTTCTTC	CAISRGQEVFNEQFF
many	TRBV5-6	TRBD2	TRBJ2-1	TGTGCCAGCAGCTTGGCTAGCGGGGGGAACAATGAGCAGTTCTTC	CASSLASGGNNEQFF
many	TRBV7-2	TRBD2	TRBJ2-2	TGTGCCAGCAGCCTCTATAGCGGGAGGGTCCCCGGGGAGCTGTTTTTT	CASSLYSGRVPGELFF
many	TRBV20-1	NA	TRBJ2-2	TGCAGTGCTAGAGATTGGAAGGGGGACACCGGGGAGCTGTTTTTT	CSARDWKGDTGELFF
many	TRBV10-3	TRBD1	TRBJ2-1	TGTGCCATCAGTGAGTCCGGGACAGGGATAATATACAATGAGCAGTTCTTC	CAISESGTGIIYNEQFF
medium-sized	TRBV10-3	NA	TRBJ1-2	TGTGCCATCAGTGAGCCACGGGCCCCCGGACGCTACACCTTC	CAISEPRAPGRYTF
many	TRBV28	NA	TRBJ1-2	TGTGCCAGCAGTTCACAAGGGACCCGGAGGCCTTATGGCTACACCTTC	CASSSQGTRRPYGYTF
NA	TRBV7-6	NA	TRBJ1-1	TGTGCCAGCAGCCGAGGGGGACTGAACACTGAAGCTTTCTTT	CASSRGGLNTEAFF
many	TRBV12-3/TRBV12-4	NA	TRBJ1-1	TGTGCCAGCAGACTTAGACTGACAGGTCCTACTGAAGCTTTCTTT	CASRLRLTGPTEAFF
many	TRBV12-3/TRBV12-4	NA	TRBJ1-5	TGTGCCAGCACGGGGGGCCTGGTAGTTCAGCCCCAGCATTTT	CASTGGLVVQPQHF
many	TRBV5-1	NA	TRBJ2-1	TGCGCCAGCAGCGTCGGACGGGGAAACAATGAGCAGTTCTTC	CASSVGRGNNEQFF
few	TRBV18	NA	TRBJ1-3	TGTGCCAGCTCACCACGTGGAGGAGGGATGGGAAACACCATATATTTT	CASSPRGGGMGNTIYF
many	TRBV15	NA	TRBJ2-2	TGTGCCACCAGCAGAGATTATGCCGGGGAGCTGTTTTTT	CATSRDYAGELFF
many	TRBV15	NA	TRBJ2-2	TGTGCCACCAGCCGGGAGAGAACCGGGGAGCTGTTTTTT	CATSRERTGELFF